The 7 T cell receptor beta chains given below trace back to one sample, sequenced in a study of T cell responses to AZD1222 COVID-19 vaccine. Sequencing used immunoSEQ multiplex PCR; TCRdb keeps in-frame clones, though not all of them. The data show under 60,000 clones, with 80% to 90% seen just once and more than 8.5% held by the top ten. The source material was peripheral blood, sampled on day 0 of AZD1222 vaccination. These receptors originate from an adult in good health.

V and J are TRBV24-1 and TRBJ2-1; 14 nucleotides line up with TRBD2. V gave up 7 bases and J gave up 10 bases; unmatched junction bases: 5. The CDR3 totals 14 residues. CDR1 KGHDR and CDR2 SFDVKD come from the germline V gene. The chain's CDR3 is CATRTSGRALEQFF. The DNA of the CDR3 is TGTGCCACCAGGACTAGCGGGAGGGCCCTGGAGCAGTTCTTC.

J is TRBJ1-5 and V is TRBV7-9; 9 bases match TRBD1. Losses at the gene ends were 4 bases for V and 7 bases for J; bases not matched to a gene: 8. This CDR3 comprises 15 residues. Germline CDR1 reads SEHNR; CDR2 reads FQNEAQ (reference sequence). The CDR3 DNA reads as TGTGCCAGCAGCTCGGAACAGGGGGCTCGGCAGCCCCAGCATTTT. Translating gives CASSSEQGARQPQHF.

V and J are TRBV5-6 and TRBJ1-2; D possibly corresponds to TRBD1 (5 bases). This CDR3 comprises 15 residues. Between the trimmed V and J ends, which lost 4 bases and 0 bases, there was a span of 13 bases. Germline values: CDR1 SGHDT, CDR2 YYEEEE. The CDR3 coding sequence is TGTGCCAGCAGCATGAGACAGAGTCCTAACTATGGCTACACCTTC. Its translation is CASSMRQSPNYGYTF.

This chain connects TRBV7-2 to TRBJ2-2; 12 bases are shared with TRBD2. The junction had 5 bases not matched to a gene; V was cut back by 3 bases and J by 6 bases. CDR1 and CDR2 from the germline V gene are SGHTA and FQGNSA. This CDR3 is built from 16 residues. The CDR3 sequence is CASSLETSGGAGELFF. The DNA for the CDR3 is TGTGCCAGCAGCTTGGAGACTAGCGGGGGAGCCGGGGAGCTGTTTTTT. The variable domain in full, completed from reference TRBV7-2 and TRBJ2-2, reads GAGVSQSPSNKVTEKGKDVELRCDPISGHTALYWYRQSLGQGLEFLIYFQGNSAPDKSGLPSDRFSAERTGGSVSTLTIQRTQQEDSAVYLCASSLETSGGAGELFFGEGSRLTVL.

Written as DNA, the CDR3 is TGTGCCAGCAGCTTCACACGGAACACTGAAGCTTTCTTT. This gives the protein CASSFTRNTEAFF. The V gene is TRBV11-3, the J gene TRBJ1-1, with no clear D. V was trimmed by 3 bases and J by 1 base, leaving 6 bases between them. This CDR3 contains 13 residues. Germline assignment: CDR1 SGHNT and CDR2 YENEEA. Complete variable domain (other parts from reference TRBV11-3 and TRBJ1-1): EAGVVQSPRYKIIEKKQPVAFWCNPISGHNTLYWYLQNLGQGPELLIRYENEEAVDDSQLPKDRFSAERLKGVDSTLKIQPAELGDSAVYLCASSFTRNTEAFFGQGTRLTVV.

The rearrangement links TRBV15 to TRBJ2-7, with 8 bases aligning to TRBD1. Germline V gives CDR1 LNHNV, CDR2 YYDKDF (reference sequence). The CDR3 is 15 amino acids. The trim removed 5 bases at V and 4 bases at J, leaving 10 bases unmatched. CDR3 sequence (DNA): TGTGCCACCAGCTTACACCGGGACAGGTCTTACGAGCAGTACTTC. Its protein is CATSLHRDRSYEQYF.

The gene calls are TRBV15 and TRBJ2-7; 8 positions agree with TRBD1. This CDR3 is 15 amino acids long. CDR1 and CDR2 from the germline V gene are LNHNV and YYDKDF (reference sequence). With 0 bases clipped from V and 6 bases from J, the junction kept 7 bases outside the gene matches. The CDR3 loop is CATSRDSRGQSEQYF. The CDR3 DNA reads TGTGCCACCAGCAGAGATAGCAGGGGGCAGTCCGAGCAGTACTTC.